What follows are 31 T cell receptor beta chains derived from one specimen sequenced in a study of cytomegalovirus exposure and HLA in healthy donors. In the PCR, 60 Vbeta and 13 Jbeta primers were used. Method: immunoSEQ multiplex PCR; TCRdb's copy keeps in-frame clones and lacks some. The data show around 92,000 clones, about 85% seen once. Specimen: PBMCs. Receptors were obtained from a female donor in good health and CMV-seropositive.

This chain connects TRBV5-6 to TRBJ1-2; 7 bases map to TRBD1. The CDR3 spans 17 residues. CDR1 and CDR2 (germline): SGHDT, YYEEEE. V lost 0 bases to trimming and J lost 4 bases; unmatched junction nucleotides: 12. The CDR3 here is CASSLGALGTALYGYTF. The DNA of the CDR3 is TGTGCCAGCAGCTTGGGGGCTTTAGGGACAGCCCTCTATGGCTACACCTTC.

This rearrangement joins TRBV5-1 to TRBJ2-7; possibly TRBD1 for D (6 bases). CDR1 is SGHRS, CDR2 YFSETQ, per germline. The CDR3 has 11 residues. Trimming took 3 bases from V and 6 from J, leaving 7 bases between them. CDR3 in DNA: TGCGCCAGCAGCTCAGGGGTCGAGCAGTACTTC. Protein product: CASSSGVEQYF. Variable domain in full (rest from reference TRBV5-1 and TRBJ2-7): KAGVTQTPRYLIKTRGQQVTLSCSPISGHRSVSWYQQTPGQGLQFLFEYFSETQRNKGNFPGRFSGRQFSNSRSEMNVSTLELGDSALYLCASSSGVEQYFGPGTRLTVT.

This clone has more than one count but fewer than ten. V usage is TRBV7-9 and J usage is TRBJ2-3, with a tentative D call TRBD2 (6 bases). This CDR3 spans 13 amino acids. Germline V gene lookup returns CDR1 SEHNR and CDR2 FQNEAQ (reference sequence). V dropped 5 bases and J dropped 6 bases, with 12 bases sitting between them. The CDR3 region is CASSPTRGDTQYF. DNA of the CDR3: TGTGCCAGCAGCCCAACTCGGGGGGATACGCAGTATTTT.

The V gene is TRBV15, the J gene TRBJ1-1, with D maybe TRBD1 (6 bases). Germline V gene data show CDR1 as LNHNV and CDR2 as YYDKDF (reference sequence). The germline V and J ends were trimmed by 4 bases and 4 bases, with 13 bases remaining between them. The CDR3 covers 14 residues. The CDR3 region is CATSITRGVTEAFF. CDR3 nucleotides: TGTGCCACCAGCATTACCAGGGGCGTCACTGAAGCTTTCTTT.

Only a few counts were recorded for this clone. This rearrangement joins TRBV5-6 to TRBJ1-6; TRBD1 aligns across 7 bases. The length of the CDR3 is 16 residues. Losses at the gene ends were 3 bases for V and 0 bases for J; bases not matched to a gene: 3. CDR1 and CDR2 from the germline V gene are SGHDT and YYEEEE. The chain's CDR3 is CASSSTGSSYNSPLHF. In DNA, the CDR3 is TGTGCCAGCAGCTCGACAGGGAGCTCCTATAATTCACCCCTCCACTTT. The full variable domain, its missing parts supplied by reference TRBV5-6 and TRBJ1-6, is DAGVTQSPTHLIKTRGQQVTLRCSPKSGHDTVSWYQQALGQGPQFIFQYYEEEERQRGNFPDRFSGHQFPNYSSELNVNALLLGDSALYLCASSSTGSSYNSPLHFGNGTRLTVT.

V and J are TRBV28 and TRBJ1-1; D is perhaps TRBD1 (6 bases). Germline V gives CDR1 MDHEN, CDR2 SYDVKM. This CDR3 region has 16 residues. V was cut by 7 bases and J by 3 bases, with 21 bases left in between. The CDR3 region is CASNSLGTRSDTEAFF. The CDR3, as DNA: TGTGCCAGCAATTCCCTGGGGACACGTTCCGACACTGAAGCTTTCTTT.

This chain connects TRBV9 to TRBJ1-2, with 8 bases identical to TRBD1. V shed 0 bases, J shed 4 bases, and the junction held 8 bases outside the gene matches. The CDR3 contains 16 residues. Per germline, CDR1 SGDLS and CDR2 YYNGEE. The CDR3 is CASSVGQGALSYGYTF. As DNA, the CDR3 is TGTGCCAGCAGCGTAGGCCAGGGGGCCCTCTCCTATGGCTACACCTTC.

The rearrangement joins TRBV5-4 to TRBJ2-1; 10 bases match TRBD1. The V gene end was trimmed by 4 bases and the J gene end by 8 bases; junction bases not matched to a gene: 12. Germline V gene lookup returns CDR1 SGHNT and CDR2 YYREEE (reference sequence). CDR3 length: 16 residues. The CDR3 loop reads CASSPARDRGTDEQFF. The CDR3 region has the DNA TGTGCCAGCAGCCCCGCCCGGGACAGGGGCACGGATGAGCAGTTCTTC.

This clone was recorded once. The chain couples TRBV19 to TRBJ1-4; D remains unclear. Trimming pared 5 bases from V and 5 bases from J, leaving 12 bases between. Per the germline V gene, CDR1 is LNHDA and CDR2 is SQIVND (reference sequence). This CDR3 region has 14 residues. The CDR3: CASSASRWNEKLFF. The CDR3 DNA sequence: TGTGCCAGTAGTGCCTCGCGGTGGAATGAAAAACTGTTTTTT.

Details on this clone: One end of the junction varies from germline; a read error may be responsible. The chain joins TRBV30 to TRBJ2-2; 10 bases map to TRBD2. The CDR3 length is 16 residues. The V gene's germline CDR1 is GTSNPN and CDR2 SVGIG (reference sequence). The CDR3 here is CARSGRLAGNTGELFF. As DNA, the CDR3 is TGTGCCCGGAGTGGACGACTAGCGGGGAACACCGGGGAGCTGTTTTTT.

This sequence joins TRBV5-4 and TRBJ1-6; TRBD1 matches at 7 bases. CDR1 and CDR2 (germline): SGHNT, YYREEE (reference sequence). This CDR3 region has 15 residues. Trimming removed 4 bases from V and 6 bases from J; junction bases left unmatched: 7. CDR3 residues: CASSTQQGINSPLHF. The CDR3 DNA follows: TGTGCCAGCAGCACGCAACAGGGGATTAATTCACCCCTCCACTTT.

The chain is built from TRBV14 and TRBJ2-2, with D perhaps TRBD2 (6 bases). CDR3 length: 15 amino acids. Trimming shortened V by 3 bases and J by 1 base, and 9 bases separated the two germline ends. Germline lookup yields CDR1 SGHDN and CDR2 FVKESK. The CDR3 DNA reads as TGTGCCAGCAGCCATCCCGGGGGGAACACCGGGGAGCTGTTTTTT. This gives the protein CASSHPGGNTGELFF.

The chain has TRBV5-6 and TRBJ2-3; D ambiguous. Per the germline V gene, CDR1 is SGHDT and CDR2 is YYEEEE. This CDR3 is 13 amino acids long. The V end lost 2 bases, the J end lost 1 base, and 5 bases lay between the germline ends. The CDR3 DNA follows: TGTGCCAGCAGCTTCCTAGGCACAGATACGCAGTATTTT. Translating it yields CASSFLGTDTQYF.

The rearrangement uses TRBV30 and TRBJ2-5; the match to TRBD2 covers 14 bases. The CDR3 extends over 17 amino acids. With V trimmed by 2 bases and J by 5 bases, 10 bases remained unmatched. Looked up from germline, CDR1 is GTSNPN and CDR2 is SVGIG (reference sequence). The DNA for the CDR3 is TGTGCCTGGAGTTTACGAGGACTAGCGGGAGGCGGTGAGACCCAGTACTTC. Translation gives CAWSLRGLAGGGETQYF. The complete variable domain, with remaining parts taken from reference TRBV30 and TRBJ2-5, reads SQTIHQWPATLVQPVGSPLSLECTVEGTSNPNLYWYRQAAGRGLQLLFYSVGIGQISSEVPQNLSASRPQDRQFILSSKKLLLSDSGFYLCAWSLRGLAGGGETQYFGPGTRLLVL.

Here the CDR3 reads CASTVSNQPQHF. The CDR3 DNA is TGTGCCAGCACCGTGAGCAATCAGCCCCAGCATTTT. V and J are TRBV2 and TRBJ1-5; D remains ambiguous. Deletions cut 7 bases from V and 1 base from J, with 5 bases between. CDR3 length: 12 amino acids. Germline V gene sequence: CDR1 SNHLY, CDR2 FYNNEI.

This sequence joins TRBV28 and TRBJ1-5; D gene ambiguous. CDR3 length: 15 amino acids. Trimming left V 7 bases short and J 0 bases short, with 13 bases between. Germline lookup yields CDR1 MDHEN and CDR2 SYDVKM. The CDR3 DNA reads as TGTGCCAGCAATAGTAGAGAGGGTAGCAATCAGCCCCAGCATTTT. As protein: CASNSREGSNQPQHF.

This chain links TRBV6-5 with TRBJ2-5; 9 bases match TRBD2. This CDR3 spans 15 amino acids. V dropped 10 bases and J dropped 4; count of bases not matched to a gene: 13. The germline CDR1 and CDR2 sequences are MNHEY and SVGAGI. Here the CDR3 DNA reads TGTGCCATCTCCGAAACCGGGACTAGCCGAGAGACCCAGTACTTC. Translated, it gives CAISETGTSRETQYF.

This chain joins TRBV9 and TRBJ1-5; D gene ambiguous. V gave up 4 bases and J gave up 5 bases, with 13 bases separating them. This CDR3 has 14 amino acids. The V gene's germline CDR1 is SGDLS and CDR2 YYNGEE. This CDR3 is CASSPSAADQPQHF. The CDR3 DNA reads TGTGCCAGCAGCCCTAGCGCGGCCGATCAGCCCCAGCATTTT.

Remarks on this clone: One end of the junction varies from germline; a read error may be responsible. The V call is TRBV7-7, the J call TRBJ2-7; D unresolved. The germline V gene encodes CDR1 SSHAT and CDR2 FNYEAQ (reference sequence). The CDR3 is 13 residues long. CDR3 protein: CASSLGGTYEQYF. As DNA, the CDR3 is TGTGCTAGCAGCTTAGGCGGAACCTACGAGCAGTACTTC. Variable domain in full (rest from reference TRBV7-7 and TRBJ2-7): GAGVSQSPRYKVTKRGQDVTLRCDPISSHATLYWYQQALGQGPEFLTYFNYEAQPDKSGLPSDRFSAERPEGSISTLTIQRTEQRDSAMYRCASSLGGTYEQYFGPGTRLTVT.

The chain has TRBV11-3 and TRBJ1-3; 8 bases align to TRBD1. Losses at the gene ends were 5 bases for V and 4 bases for J; bases not matched to a gene: 1. The CDR3 extends over 13 amino acids. The V gene's germline CDR1 is SGHNT and CDR2 YENEEA. As DNA, the CDR3 is TGTGCCAGCAGCCGGACAGGGGGAAACACCATATATTTT. Residues: CASSRTGGNTIYF.

The rearrangement joins TRBV11-2 to TRBJ2-7; D ambiguous. This CDR3 is 12 amino acids long. Germline V gene data show CDR1 as SGHAT and CDR2 as FQNNGV. V lost 2 bases, J lost 5 bases, and 7 bases lay in between. The CDR3 region is CASSLFTDEQYF. CDR3 DNA sequence: TGTGCCAGCAGCTTATTTACGGACGAGCAGTACTTC.

CDR3 coding DNA: TGTGCCAGCAGCCCTAGCGGGGGAGGAGATACGCAGTATTTT. Translation: CASSPSGGGDTQYF. The J gene is TRBJ2-3, the V gene TRBV5-4; 10 bases agree with TRBD2. The CDR3 has 14 amino acids. Germline lookup yields CDR1 SGHNT and CDR2 YYREEE (reference sequence). V was clipped by 4 bases and J by 5 bases; unmatched bases: 4.

The chain links TRBV28 to TRBJ2-1, with 8 positions matching TRBD1. V dropped 2 bases and J dropped 15; count of bases not matched to a gene: 12. The CDR3 is made up of 14 amino acids. Per the germline V gene, CDR1 is MDHEN and CDR2 is SYDVKM. This CDR3 reads CASSLNVRGQGAFF. The DNA for the CDR3 is TGTGCCAGCAGTTTAAATGTCCGAGGGCAGGGGGCGTTCTTC.

The chain combines TRBV6-5 with TRBJ2-1, with D hard to call. V gave up 2 bases and J gave up 3 bases, with 11 bases separating them. This CDR3 is built from 15 residues. Germline V CDR1 and CDR2: MNHEY, SVGAGI. The CDR3 sequence is CASSYLTTGYNEQFF. In nucleotides, the CDR3 is TGTGCCAGCAGTTACCTGACGACTGGCTACAATGAGCAGTTCTTC.

The V and J genes are TRBV7-2 and TRBJ2-7, with D perhaps TRBD2 (5 bases). Trimming pared 2 bases from V and 3 bases from J, leaving 8 bases between. CDR1 is SGHTA, CDR2 FQGNSA, per germline. This CDR3 is 13 amino acids long. The CDR3 loop reads CASSLSRGYEQYF. In nucleotides, the CDR3 is TGTGCCAGCAGCTTATCCCGGGGCTACGAGCAGTACTTC.

V is TRBV30 and J is TRBJ1-3, with 8 bases aligning to TRBD1. Germline CDR1 reads GTSNPN; CDR2 reads SVGIG (reference sequence). V dropped 0 bases and J dropped 8; count of bases not matched to a gene: 9. This CDR3 spans 15 amino acids. The CDR3 sequence is CAWSVQAGGIDTIYF. The CDR3 nucleotides read TGTGCCTGGAGTGTACAGGCAGGGGGCATAGACACCATATATTTT.

The chain is built from TRBV30 and TRBJ1-1, with TRBD1 as a possible D gene (6 bases). Germline CDR1 and CDR2: GTSNPN and SVGIG (reference sequence). Between the trimmed V and J ends, which lost 3 bases and 7 bases, there was a span of 12 bases. This CDR3 is 12 amino acids long. The DNA of the CDR3 is TGTGCCTGGAGCAGACAGGCCCTTGAAGCTTTCTTT. Translation gives CAWSRQALEAFF.

The chain employs TRBV5-1 and TRBJ2-7, with TRBD1 matching 11 bases. Germline V gives CDR1 SGHRS, CDR2 YFSETQ. V gave up 3 bases and J gave up 0 bases; unmatched junction bases: 2. The CDR3 spans 15 residues. The CDR3 DNA is TGCGCCAGCAGCTCCGGGACAGGGGGCTCCTACGAGCAGTACTTC. Its translation: CASSSGTGGSYEQYF.

J is TRBJ2-1 and V is TRBV11-2; 13 nucleotides align to TRBD2. Germline V gives CDR1 SGHAT, CDR2 FQNNGV. The CDR3 length is 16 residues. V was clipped by 5 bases and J by 3 bases; unmatched bases: 4. CDR3 bases: TGTGCCAGCAGCCTGGGGACTAGCGGGGACTACAATGAGCAGTTCTTC. This codes for CASSLGTSGDYNEQFF.

The chain carries TRBV15 and TRBJ2-7, with 9 bases identical to TRBD1. There are 16 residues in the CDR3. V was pared by 5 bases and J by 5 bases, with 13 bases of the junction left unmatched. Germline lookup yields CDR1 LNHNV and CDR2 YYDKDF (reference sequence). CDR3: CATSGKGDREGNEQYF. CDR3 DNA: TGTGCCACCAGCGGAAAAGGGGACAGGGAGGGGAACGAGCAGTACTTC.

The chain couples TRBV4-1 to TRBJ2-4; D unresolved. V dropped 0 bases and J dropped 9 bases, with 9 bases sitting between them. In germline, CDR1 is MGHRA, CDR2 YSYEKL. The CDR3 extends over 13 amino acids. The CDR3 coding sequence is TGCGCCAGCAGCCAAGATGACTCAAGCATTCAGTACTTC. Translated, it gives CASSQDDSSIQYF.